This T cell receptor beta chain was sequenced for a study of blood T cell repertoires in COVID-19. The assay was immunoSEQ multiplex PCR, and TCRdb's table has in-frame clones only and misses some. The sample lists 320,000 or so clones; approximately 91% were seen once. Per germline, CDR1 MNHEY and CDR2 SVGAGI. The V and J ends lost 3 bases and 3 bases, in that order; junction bases with no gene match: 3. The CDR3 sequence is 14 residues long. The clonotype was recovered from a man in his fifties or sixties who had recovered from COVID-19. The chain recombines TRBV6-5 with TRBJ2-7, with TRBD1 matching over 9 bases. The sample taken for sequencing was PBMCs or T cells enriched from blood (not recorded which). DNA of the CDR3: TGTGCCAGCAGTTATGGGGGACAGGGCTACGAGCAGTACTTC. Its protein is CASSYGGQGYEQYF.